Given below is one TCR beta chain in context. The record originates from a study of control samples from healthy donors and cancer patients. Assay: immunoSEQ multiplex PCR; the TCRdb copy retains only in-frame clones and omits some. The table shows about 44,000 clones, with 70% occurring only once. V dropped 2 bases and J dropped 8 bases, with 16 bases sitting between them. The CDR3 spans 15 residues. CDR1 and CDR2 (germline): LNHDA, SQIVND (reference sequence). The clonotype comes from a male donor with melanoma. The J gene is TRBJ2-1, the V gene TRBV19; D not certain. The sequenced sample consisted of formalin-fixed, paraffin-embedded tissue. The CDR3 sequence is CASSIWTPGVDEQFF. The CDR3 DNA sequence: TGTGCCAGTAGTATATGGACCCCAGGAGTCGATGAGCAGTTCTTC.